Here is one TCR beta chain with its context. The sample belongs to a study of cytomegalovirus exposure and HLA in healthy donors. Germline V gene data show CDR1 as LGHNA and CDR2 as YSLEER. The length of the CDR3 is 17 residues. Trimming left V 0 bases short and J 3 bases short, with 16 bases between. This table comes from immunoSEQ multiplex PCR, and its TCRdb copy is limited to in-frame clones, with some not included. The table lists 250,000 to 400,000 clones, around 90% of them singletons. The chain employs TRBV4-3 and TRBJ2-3; D is unclear. This receptor was identified in a young man in good health and CMV-seronegative. The sequencing input was PBMCs. The CDR3 region is CASSQDLYGLGTDTQYF. The CDR3 DNA follows: TGCGCCAGCAGCCAAGACTTGTATGGCCTAGGAACAGATACGCAGTATTTT.